Listed below are T cell receptor beta chains from one sample, sequenced in a study of T cell responses to AZD1222 COVID-19 vaccine. TCRdb keeps only in-frame clones here, not all; method: immunoSEQ multiplex PCR. The sample includes under 150,000 clones, roughly nine tenths of them seen just once. Sequenced material: peripheral blood, taken 28 days after the second AZD1222 dose. These receptors came from an adult who received the AZD1222 COVID-19 vaccine. CDR3s include the opening cysteine and the closing phenylalanine or tryptophan. Expanded clones get a size class; other rows say once, few or many, or leave the size out.

TRBJ2-1 | TRBV6-5 | . | CASTGSSYNEQFF
TRBJ1-5 | TRBV6-4 | once | CASSAVGLGPQHF
TRBJ2-7 | TRBV19 | . | CASSIGSAAYEQYF
TRBJ2-3 | TRBV2 | . | CASRGDFLTDTQYF
TRBJ1-1 | TRBV19 | once | CASAGYTEAFF
TRBJ2-7 | TRBV4-2 | . | CASSQEGLAGLSYEQYF
TRBJ2-7 | TRBV10-1 | . | CASSESGGRQYF
TRBJ2-3 | TRBV7-2 | once | CASRTNRGATDTQYF
TRBJ1-5 | TRBV6-2/TRBV6-3 | . | CASSYRQSNQPQHF
TRBJ2-3 | TRBV27 | . | CASISGDTQYF
TRBJ1-1 | TRBV2 | . | CAGSENPVGTEAFF
TRBJ1-2 | TRBV5-1 | . | CASAAEGGFGGYTF
TRBJ1-1 | TRBV18 | . | CASSADRGGTEAFF
TRBJ1-1 | TRBV5-6 | once | CASSLAGGFEAFF
TRBJ1-2 | TRBV7-9 | . | CASSLEGRVVYGYTF
TRBJ1-2 | TRBV6-5 | . | CASTDYYYGYTF
TRBJ1-2 | TRBV5-6 | . | CASSQPRDSFYTF
TRBJ1-2 | TRBV5-5 | . | CASSLALPDEGYTF
TRBJ1-1 | TRBV18 | many | CASSPPLTPGRTEAFF
TRBJ2-6 | TRBV6-1 | . | CASSEGVVLTF
TRBJ1-5 | TRBV6-6 | . | CASRGEVGHQPQHF
TRBJ1-5 | TRBV18 | . | CASSPGRDQPQHF